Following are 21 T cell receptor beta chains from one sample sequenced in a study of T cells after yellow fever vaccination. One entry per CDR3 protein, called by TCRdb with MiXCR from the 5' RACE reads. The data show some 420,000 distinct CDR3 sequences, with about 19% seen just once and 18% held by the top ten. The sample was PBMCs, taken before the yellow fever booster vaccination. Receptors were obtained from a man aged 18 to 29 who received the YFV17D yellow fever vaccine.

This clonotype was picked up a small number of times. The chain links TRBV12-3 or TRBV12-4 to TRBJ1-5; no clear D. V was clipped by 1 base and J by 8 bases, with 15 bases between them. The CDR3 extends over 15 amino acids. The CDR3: CASSLGQTTMEPQHF. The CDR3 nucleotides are TGTGCCAGCAGTTTAGGGCAGACAACCATGGAGCCCCAGCATTTT.

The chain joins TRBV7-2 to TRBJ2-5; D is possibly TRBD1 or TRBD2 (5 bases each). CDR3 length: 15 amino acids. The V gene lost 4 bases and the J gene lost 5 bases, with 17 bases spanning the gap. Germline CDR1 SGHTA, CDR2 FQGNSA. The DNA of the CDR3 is TGTGCCAGCAGCTCCACCGGGACCACCGGCGAGACCCAGTACTTC. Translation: CASSSTGTTGETQYF.

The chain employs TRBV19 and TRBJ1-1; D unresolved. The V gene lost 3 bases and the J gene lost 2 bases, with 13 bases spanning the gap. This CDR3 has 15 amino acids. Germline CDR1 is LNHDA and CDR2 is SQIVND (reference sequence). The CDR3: CASSMSGRQNTEAFF. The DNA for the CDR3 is TGTGCCAGTAGTATGAGCGGCAGGCAAAACACTGAAGCTTTCTTT.

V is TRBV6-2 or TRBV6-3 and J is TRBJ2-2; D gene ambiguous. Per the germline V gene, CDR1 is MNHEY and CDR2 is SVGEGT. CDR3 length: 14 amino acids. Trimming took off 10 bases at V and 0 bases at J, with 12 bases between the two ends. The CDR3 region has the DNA TGTGCCACCGAGGAATATACGAACACCGGGGAGCTGTTTTTT. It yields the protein CATEEYTNTGELFF.

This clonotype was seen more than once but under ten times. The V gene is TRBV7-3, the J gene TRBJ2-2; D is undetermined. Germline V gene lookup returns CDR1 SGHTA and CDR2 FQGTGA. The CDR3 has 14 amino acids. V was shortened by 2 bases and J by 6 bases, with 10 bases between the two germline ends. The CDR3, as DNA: TGTGCCAGCAGCTTATCCAATAGGGCCGGGGAGCTGTTTTTT. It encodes CASSLSNRAGELFF.

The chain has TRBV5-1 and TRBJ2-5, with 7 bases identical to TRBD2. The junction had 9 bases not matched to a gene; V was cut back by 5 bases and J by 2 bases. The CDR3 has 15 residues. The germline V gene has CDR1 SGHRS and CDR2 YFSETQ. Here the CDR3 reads CASRPSRGRQETQYF. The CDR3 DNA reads TGCGCCAGCAGGCCGTCGCGGGGGAGACAAGAGACCCAGTACTTC.

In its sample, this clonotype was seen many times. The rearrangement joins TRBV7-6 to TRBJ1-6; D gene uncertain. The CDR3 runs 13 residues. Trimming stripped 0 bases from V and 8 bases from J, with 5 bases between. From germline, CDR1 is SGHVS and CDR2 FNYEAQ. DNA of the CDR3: TGTGCCAGCAGCTTAGCTACGGATTCACCCCTCCACTTT. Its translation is CASSLATDSPLHF.

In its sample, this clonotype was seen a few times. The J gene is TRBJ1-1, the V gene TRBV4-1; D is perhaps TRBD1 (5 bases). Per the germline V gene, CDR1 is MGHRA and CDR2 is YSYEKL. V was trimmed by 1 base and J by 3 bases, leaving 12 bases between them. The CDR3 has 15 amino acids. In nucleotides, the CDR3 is TGCGCCAGCAGCCAAGCCGGGGCAGGGCACACTGAAGCTTTCTTT. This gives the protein CASSQAGAGHTEAFF.

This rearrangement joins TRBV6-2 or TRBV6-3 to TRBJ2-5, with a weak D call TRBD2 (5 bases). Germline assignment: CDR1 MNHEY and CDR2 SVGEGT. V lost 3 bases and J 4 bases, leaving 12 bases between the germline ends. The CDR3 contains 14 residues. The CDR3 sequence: CASSYPGMRETQYF. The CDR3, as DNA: TGTGCCAGCAGTTATCCCGGGATGAGAGAGACCCAGTACTTC.

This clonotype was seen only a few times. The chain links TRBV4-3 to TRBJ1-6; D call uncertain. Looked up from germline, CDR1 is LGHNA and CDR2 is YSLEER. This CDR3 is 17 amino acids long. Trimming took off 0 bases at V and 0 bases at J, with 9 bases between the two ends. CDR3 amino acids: CASSQEVRSSYNSPLHF. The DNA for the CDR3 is TGCGCCAGCAGCCAAGAAGTAAGGAGCTCCTATAATTCACCCCTCCACTTT.

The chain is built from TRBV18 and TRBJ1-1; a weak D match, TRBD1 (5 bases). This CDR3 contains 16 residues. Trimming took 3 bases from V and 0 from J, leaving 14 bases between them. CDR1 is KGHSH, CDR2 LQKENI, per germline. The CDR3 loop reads CASSPPGRRMNTEAFF. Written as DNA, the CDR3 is TGTGCCAGCTCACCTCCGGGACGGAGAATGAACACTGAAGCTTTCTTT. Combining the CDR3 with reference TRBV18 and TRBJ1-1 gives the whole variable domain NAGVMQNPRHLVRRRGQEARLRCSPMKGHSHVYWYRQLPEEGLKFMVYLQKENIIDESGMPKERFSAEFPKEGPSILRIQQVVRGDSAAYFCASSPPGRRMNTEAFFGQGTRLTVV.

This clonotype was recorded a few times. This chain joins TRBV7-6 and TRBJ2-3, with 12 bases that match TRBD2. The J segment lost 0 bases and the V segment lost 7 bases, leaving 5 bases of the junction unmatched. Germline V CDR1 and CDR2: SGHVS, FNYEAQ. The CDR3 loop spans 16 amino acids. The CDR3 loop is CASTLAGGTSTDTQYF. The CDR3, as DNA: TGTGCCAGCACCCTAGCGGGGGGGACTAGCACAGATACGCAGTATTTT.

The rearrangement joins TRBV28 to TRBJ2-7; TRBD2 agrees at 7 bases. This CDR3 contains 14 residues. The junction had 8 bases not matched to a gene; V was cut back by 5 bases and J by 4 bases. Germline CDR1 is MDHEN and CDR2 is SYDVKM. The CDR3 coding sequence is TGTGCCAGCAGTCGGGAGGACTATCTATACGAGCAGTACGTC. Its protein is CASSREDYLYEQYV.

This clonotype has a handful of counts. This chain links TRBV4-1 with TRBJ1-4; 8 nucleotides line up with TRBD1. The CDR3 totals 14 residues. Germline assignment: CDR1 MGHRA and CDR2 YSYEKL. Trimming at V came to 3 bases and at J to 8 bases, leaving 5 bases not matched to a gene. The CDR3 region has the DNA TGCGCCAGCAGCCAGACAGGGGTTCGAGAAAAACTGTTTTTT. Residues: CASSQTGVREKLFF.

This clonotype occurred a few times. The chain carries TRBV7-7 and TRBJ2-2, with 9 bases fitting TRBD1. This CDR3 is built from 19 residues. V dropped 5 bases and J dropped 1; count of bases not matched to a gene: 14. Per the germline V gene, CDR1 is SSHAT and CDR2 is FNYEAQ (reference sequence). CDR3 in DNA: TGTGCCAGCAGCCCAGACGACAGGGGGACCACCGGGAACACCGGGGAGCTGTTTTTT. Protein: CASSPDDRGTTGNTGELFF.

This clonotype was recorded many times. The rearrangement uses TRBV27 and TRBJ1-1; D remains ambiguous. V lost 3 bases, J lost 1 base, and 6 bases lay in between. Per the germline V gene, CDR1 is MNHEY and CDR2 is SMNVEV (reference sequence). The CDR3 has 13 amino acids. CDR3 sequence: CASSLMSNTEAFF. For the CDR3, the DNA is TGTGCCAGCAGTTTGATGTCGAACACTGAAGCTTTCTTT.

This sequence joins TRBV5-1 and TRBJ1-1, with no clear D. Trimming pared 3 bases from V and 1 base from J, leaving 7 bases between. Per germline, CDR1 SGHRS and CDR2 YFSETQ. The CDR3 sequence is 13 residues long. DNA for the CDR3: TGCGCCAGCAGCTCCAGAGAGAACACTGAAGCTTTCTTT. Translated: CASSSRENTEAFF.

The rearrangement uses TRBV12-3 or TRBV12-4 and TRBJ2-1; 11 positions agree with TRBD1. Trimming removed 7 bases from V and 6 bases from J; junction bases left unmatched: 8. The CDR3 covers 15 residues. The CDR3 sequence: CASIHLGTGGNEQFF. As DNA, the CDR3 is TGTGCCAGCATTCATCTGGGGACAGGGGGCAATGAGCAGTTCTTC.

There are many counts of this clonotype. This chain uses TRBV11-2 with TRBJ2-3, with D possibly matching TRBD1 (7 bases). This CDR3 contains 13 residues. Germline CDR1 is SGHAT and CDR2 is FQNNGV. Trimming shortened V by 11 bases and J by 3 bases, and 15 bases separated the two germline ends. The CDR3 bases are TGTGCCGGACAGGCGCTAGCGACAGATACGCAGTATTTT. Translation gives CAGQALATDTQYF.

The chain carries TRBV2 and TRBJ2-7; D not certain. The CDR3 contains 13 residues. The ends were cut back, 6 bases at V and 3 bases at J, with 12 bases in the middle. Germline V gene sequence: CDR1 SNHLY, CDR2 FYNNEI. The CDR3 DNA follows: TGTGCCAGCAGAACAGACACTCTCTACGAGCAGTACTTC. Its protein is CASRTDTLYEQYF.

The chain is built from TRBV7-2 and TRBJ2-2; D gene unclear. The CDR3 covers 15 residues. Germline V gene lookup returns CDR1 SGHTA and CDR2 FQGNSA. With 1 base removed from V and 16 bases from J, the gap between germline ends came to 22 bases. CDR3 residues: CASSLVGGPSVTAFF. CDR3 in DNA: TGTGCCAGCAGCTTAGTGGGCGGACCGTCCGTGACTGCGTTTTTT.